One and the same sample provided the 8 T cell receptor beta chains below, sequenced in a study of STAT5B mutations in CD4+ large granular lymphocyte leukemia. Using immunoSEQ multiplex PCR, the repertoire was profiled, and TCRdb retains in-frame clones only, with some absent. Of approximately 24,000 clones listed, 81% are singletons. The sequenced sample consisted of CD4+ T cells from blood buffy coats. Every receptor here comes from a human donor in good health.

The chain is built from TRBV7-8 and TRBJ2-6, with TRBD1 identical over 9 bases. Looked up from germline, CDR1 is SGHVS and CDR2 is FQNEAQ. This CDR3 is 19 amino acids long. With 0 bases clipped from V and 4 bases from J, the junction kept 10 bases outside the gene matches. The CDR3 coding sequence is TGTGCCAGCAGCTTAGCGAGGGCCGGGACAGGGTTCGGGGCCAACGTCCTGACTTTC. Translating gives CASSLARAGTGFGANVLTF.

This clone appeared a single time. This chain joins TRBV5-4 and TRBJ2-3; TRBD2 matches at 8 bases. Germline lookup yields CDR1 SGHNT and CDR2 YYREEE (reference sequence). CDR3 length: 12 residues. V was pared by 5 bases and J by 5 bases, with 1 base of the junction left unmatched. CDR3 region: CASRREEDTQYF. The CDR3 bases are TGTGCCAGCAGGCGGGAGGAAGATACGCAGTATTTT.

This chain joins TRBV5-1 and TRBJ2-2; D remains unclear. This CDR3 is 14 amino acids long. CDR1 is SGHRS, CDR2 YFSETQ, per germline. V lost 4 bases and J 1 base, leaving 8 bases between the germline ends. CDR3 loop: CASSKPQNTGELFF. The CDR3 DNA sequence: TGCGCCAGCAGCAAGCCACAGAACACCGGGGAGCTGTTTTTT.

The rearrangement links TRBV19 to TRBJ1-5, with D maybe TRBD1 (5 bases). Germline lookup yields CDR1 LNHDA and CDR2 SQIVND (reference sequence). V was clipped by 4 bases and J by 3 bases, with 10 bases between them. CDR3 size: 14 residues. The CDR3 region is CASSTTAYNQPQHF. The CDR3 DNA follows: TGTGCCAGTAGTACGACAGCCTACAATCAGCCCCAGCATTTT.

This clone has only one observation. The rearrangement uses TRBV2 and TRBJ2-5; the match to TRBD1 covers 7 bases. After removal of 8 bases from V and 3 bases from J, the junction contained 9 bases not matched to a gene. Germline V gene lookup returns CDR1 SNHLY and CDR2 FYNNEI. CDR3 size: 14 residues. DNA for the CDR3: TGTGCCAGCCAACCGACCCAGGGGGAAGAGACCCAGTACTTC. Encoded protein: CASQPTQGEETQYF.

This clone was recorded once. This chain connects TRBV5-6 to TRBJ2-7; 7 positions agree with TRBD1. Unmatched junction bases numbered 8, after V lost 4 bases and J lost 4 bases. The CDR3 totals 14 residues. Germline values: CDR1 SGHDT, CDR2 YYEEEE. The DNA for the CDR3 is TGTGCCAGCAGCGGTAAGACAGGGACGTACGAGCAGTACGTC. Its protein is CASSGKTGTYEQYV.

In DNA, the CDR3 is TGTGCCAGCAGCTTGCGTCTGAAGGGCAGCGAGCAGTACTTC. It encodes CASSLRLKGSEQYF. This chain uses TRBV5-6 with TRBJ2-7; no clear D gene. Germline-derived CDR1 and CDR2 are SGHDT and YYEEEE. V lost 1 base, J lost 6 bases, and 14 bases lay in between. This CDR3 contains 14 residues. Variable domain in full (rest from reference TRBV5-6 and TRBJ2-7): DAGVTQSPTHLIKTRGQQVTLRCSPKSGHDTVSWYQQALGQGPQFIFQYYEEEERQRGNFPDRFSGHQFPNYSSELNVNALLLGDSALYLCASSLRLKGSEQYFGPGTRLTVT.

J is TRBJ1-1 and V is TRBV11-3, with D possibly TRBD1 on 6 matching bases. The CDR3 has 17 amino acids. Trimming left V 0 bases short and J 11 bases short, with 25 bases between. Germline V CDR1 and CDR2: SGHNT, YENEEA. The CDR3 region is CASSLEVIVGQLRGAFF. CDR3 bases: TGTGCCAGCAGCTTAGAAGTCATCGTCGGACAGCTTAGGGGGGCTTTCTTT.